Shown below are 4 T cell receptor beta chains from a single sample sequenced in a study of PD-1 blockade in classical Hodgkin lymphoma (dated by TCRdb to the early 2020s). Libraries were built with the immunoSEQ multiplex PCR assay. Held by TCRdb, this immuneACCESS table contains in-frame sequences only and omits some clones. Under half of the omission traces to an unresolved V gene where checked; the cause of the rest is unknown. The sample data list around 53,000 clones, and around 76% of these were observed just once. The ten largest clonotypes hold approximately 12% of the sample. According to the study, the label for this sample's time point signals: cycle 4 day 1 (C4D1), after about 6 weeks of nivolumab. All trial patients had relapsed after autologous stem cell transplantation, with cohorts A, B and C differing in prior brentuximab vedotin exposure. The material was peripheral blood mononuclear cells (PBMCs), obtained before the fourth cycle of nivolumab. The source of these receptors is a human donor with classical Hodgkin lymphoma.

V is TRBV27 and J is TRBJ1-1; tentatively, D is TRBD1 (5 bases). V lost 2 bases, J lost 4 bases, and 8 bases lay in between. The CDR3 loop spans 13 amino acids. Germline assignment: CDR1 MNHEY and CDR2 SMNVEV (reference sequence). The CDR3 DNA reads TGTGCCAGCAGTTTACAGGGTCGCACTGAAGCTTTCTTT. As protein: CASSLQGRTEAFF.

CDR3 sequence: CASSIGLAGVEEQYF. CDR3 nucleotide sequence: TGTGCCAGTAGTATAGGACTAGCGGGAGTAGAAGAGCAGTACTTC. The chain links TRBV19 to TRBJ2-7; TRBD2 matches at 12 bases. Trimming removed 1 base from V and 7 bases from J; junction bases left unmatched: 5. Looked up from germline, CDR1 is LNHDA and CDR2 is SQIVND (reference sequence). CDR3 size: 15 residues.

The V gene is TRBV6-5, the J gene TRBJ1-2, with D possibly TRBD1 on 5 matching bases. Between the trimmed V and J ends, which lost 0 bases and 2 bases, there was a span of 13 bases. This CDR3 contains 16 residues. Germline CDR1 is MNHEY and CDR2 is SVGAGI. The CDR3 DNA is TGTGCCAGCAGTTACTCGAGGACACGATCGAACTATGGCTACACCTTC. Translating it yields CASSYSRTRSNYGYTF.

The V and J genes are TRBV29-1 and TRBJ2-1; 9 bases map to TRBD2. There are 15 residues in the CDR3. Per the germline V gene, CDR1 is SQVTM and CDR2 is ANQGSEA. V was pared by 3 bases and J by 7 bases, with 10 bases of the junction left unmatched. The CDR3 DNA follows: TGCAGCGTTGATGGAGTTAGCGGGAGATTTAATGAGCAGTTCTTC. This sequence encodes CSVDGVSGRFNEQFF.